These 21 T cell receptor beta chains came from one sample sequenced in a study of blood T cell repertoires in COVID-19. Produced via immunoSEQ multiplex PCR; TCRdb's table is partial and in-frame only. The table records approximately 430,000 clones, 75% to 90% of them present only once. The sequenced sample consisted of peripheral blood. These receptors were collected from a woman aged 30 to 39 with active or convalescent COVID-19.

The gene calls are TRBV7-8 and TRBJ1-6; D not resolved. With 1 base removed from V and 7 bases from J, the gap between germline ends came to 11 bases. From germline, CDR1 is SGHVS and CDR2 FQNEAQ. This CDR3 region has 15 residues. The CDR3 DNA reads TGTGCCAGCAGCTTAGGTCCGGGAACGAATTCACCCCTCCACTTT. Translated: CASSLGPGTNSPLHF.

The chain is built from TRBV11-2 and TRBJ2-5; possible D gene TRBD1, 6 bases. Trimming took off 2 bases at V and 5 bases at J, with 18 bases between the two ends. In germline, CDR1 is SGHAT, CDR2 FQNNGV. This CDR3 contains 16 residues. The CDR3: CASSLPTRQVWETQYF. In DNA, the CDR3 is TGTGCCAGCAGCTTACCCACGCGACAGGTCTGGGAGACCCAGTACTTC.

The CDR3: CASSSGTRHGNQPQHF. CDR3 DNA: TGTGCCAGCAGTTCGGGGACACGCCATGGCAATCAGCCCCAGCATTTT. V and J are TRBV6-6 and TRBJ1-5, with D maybe TRBD1 (6 bases). Germline-derived CDR1 and CDR2 are MNHNY and SVGAGI (reference sequence). The CDR3 has 16 residues. Trimming stripped 4 bases from V and 2 bases from J, with 15 bases between.

The rearrangement uses TRBV5-1 and TRBJ1-4, with unresolved D. This CDR3 has 16 amino acids. The V end was cut by 3 bases, the J end by 8 bases, with 20 bases between. Germline-derived CDR1 and CDR2 are SGHRS and YFSETQ. The DNA for the CDR3 is TGCGCCAGCAGCTCTTCCACCCCGGGGTATGAAGAAAAACTGTTTTTT. The encoded protein is CASSSSTPGYEEKLFF.

The rearrangement joins TRBV4-1 to TRBJ1-4; possibly TRBD1 for D (5 bases). The length of the CDR3 is 20 residues. Trimming cost V 0 bases and J 0 bases, with 20 bases left between them. Germline values: CDR1 MGHRA, CDR2 YSYEKL. The CDR3 sequence is CASSQDRGLRGGTTNEKLFF. For the CDR3, the DNA is TGCGCCAGCAGCCAAGATCGGGGTTTAAGGGGCGGGACAACTAATGAAAAACTGTTTTTT.

The chain carries TRBV4-1 and TRBJ2-5; the match to TRBD2 covers 7 bases. The CDR3 covers 17 residues. Germline values: CDR1 MGHRA, CDR2 YSYEKL. V shed 4 bases and J 2 bases; nucleotides not matched to a gene: 13. CDR3 sequence (DNA): TGCGCCAGCAGCCGGGGAGGACTAGTCCGACCGCAAGAGACCCAGTACTTC. Translation gives CASSRGGLVRPQETQYF.

This sequence joins TRBV10-1 and TRBJ2-1; TRBD2 agrees at 8 bases. V was pared by 3 bases and J by 4 bases, with 11 bases of the junction left unmatched. CDR3 length equals 17 residues. The germline CDR1 and CDR2 sequences are WNHNN and SYGVQD (reference sequence). The CDR3 DNA follows: TGCGCCAGCAGTGACCACCGCGGGGGGTCTATATACAATGAGCAGTTCTTC. It yields the protein CASSDHRGGSIYNEQFF.

The V and J genes are TRBV30 and TRBJ2-3, with D possibly matching TRBD2 (6 bases). The germline CDR1 and CDR2 sequences are GTSNPN and SVGIG (reference sequence). V lost 1 base, J lost 7 bases, and 15 bases lay in between. This CDR3 comprises 14 residues. CDR3 protein: CAWSEGGIRNTQYF. The CDR3 bases are TGTGCCTGGAGTGAAGGCGGGATAAGGAATACGCAGTATTTT. The full variable domain, completed using reference TRBV30 and TRBJ2-3, is SQTIHQWPATLVQPVGSPLSLECTVEGTSNPNLYWYRQAAGRGLQLLFYSVGIGQISSEVPQNLSASRPQDRQFILSSKKLLLSDSGFYLCAWSEGGIRNTQYFGPGTRLTVL.

This clone was counted once. The chain uses TRBV3-1 (or the pseudogene TRBV3-2) and TRBJ2-5, with a weak D call TRBD2 (6 bases). V was trimmed by 1 base and J by 5 bases, leaving 17 bases between them. Looked up from germline, CDR1 is LGHDT and CDR2 is YNNKEL (reference sequence). This CDR3 region has 16 residues. The chain's CDR3 is CASSQGGSGGGETQYF. CDR3 coding DNA: TGTGCCAGCAGCCAAGGCGGTAGCGGTGGCGGTGAGACCCAGTACTTC.

The chain is built from TRBV5-1 and TRBJ2-7, with 8 bases identical to TRBD2. Trimming cost V 0 bases and J 7 bases; bases outside gene matches: 9. This CDR3 is 15 amino acids long. Germline V gene sequence: CDR1 SGHRS, CDR2 YFSETQ. DNA of the CDR3: TGCGCCAGCAGCTTGGTAACGGGGGGGCCTCCGGAGCAGTACTTC. Translated, it gives CASSLVTGGPPEQYF.

In this sample, this clone turned up once. This rearrangement joins TRBV4-1 to TRBJ1-4; the match to TRBD1 covers 8 bases. The trim removed 2 bases at V and 15 bases at J, leaving 17 bases unmatched. The CDR3 contains 16 residues. Germline V gives CDR1 MGHRA, CDR2 YSYEKL. The CDR3 loop reads CASSQKRTGYNMTLFF. The CDR3 bases are TGCGCCAGCAGCCAAAAAAGGACAGGGTATAATATGACGTTGTTTTTT.

V usage is TRBV5-1 and J usage is TRBJ2-7; D is unresolved. The CDR3 length is 14 residues. V was shortened by 0 bases and J by 2 bases, with 9 bases between the two germline ends. Germline V lookup: CDR1 SGHRS, CDR2 YFSETQ. This CDR3 reads CASSLDEFPYEQYF. The CDR3 DNA reads TGCGCCAGCAGCTTGGATGAGTTTCCCTACGAGCAGTACTTC.

V and J are TRBV24-1 and TRBJ2-2; 9 bases match TRBD1. This CDR3 has 17 amino acids. CDR1 KGHDR and CDR2 SFDVKD come from the germline V gene. The junction had 9 bases not matched to a gene; V was cut back by 2 bases and J by 6 bases. CDR3 loop: CATSDSPQGAVAGELFF. The CDR3 DNA reads TGTGCCACCAGTGATTCGCCACAGGGGGCAGTGGCCGGGGAGCTGTTTTTT.

The chain has TRBV18 and TRBJ1-2; 7 bases align to TRBD1. Trimming cost V 5 bases and J 4 bases; bases outside gene matches: 7. The CDR3 is 14 amino acids. The germline V gene encodes CDR1 KGHSH and CDR2 LQKENI. CDR3 sequence reads: CASSETDRVYGYTF. The CDR3, as DNA: TGTGCCAGCTCAGAAACAGACAGGGTCTATGGCTACACCTTC.

The rearrangement joins TRBV6-5 to TRBJ1-2; 8 bases are shared with TRBD1. The germline gives CDR1 MNHEY, CDR2 SVGAGI. The CDR3 runs 15 residues. The J segment lost 5 bases and the V segment lost 8 bases, leaving 13 bases of the junction unmatched. CDR3 DNA sequence: TGTGCCAGCCAACATTTAAGGACAGGGTTTTATGGCTACACCTTC. Translating gives CASQHLRTGFYGYTF.

The V and J genes are TRBV6-5 and TRBJ2-7, with D perhaps matching TRBD1 (7 bases). The CDR3 is made up of 15 amino acids. Germline loops: CDR1 MNHEY, CDR2 SVGAGI. V was clipped by 6 bases and J by 6 bases, with 21 bases between them. CDR3 sequence: CASRVSVAGGIEQYF. The CDR3 DNA sequence: TGTGCCAGCAGGGTATCCGTGGCAGGGGGGATCGAGCAGTACTTC.

The chain's CDR3 is CASSSGTGHGELFF. The CDR3 DNA reads as TGTGCCAGCAGCTCCGGGACAGGGCACGGGGAGCTGTTTTTT. The J gene is TRBJ2-2, the V gene TRBV5-8; 9 bases agree with TRBD1. CDR1 and CDR2 (germline): SGHTS, YDEGEE. Unmatched junction bases numbered 4, after V lost 3 bases and J lost 7 bases. The CDR3 spans 14 residues.

This chain uses TRBV5-3 with TRBJ2-3, with TRBD1 as a possible D gene (6 bases). TRBV5-3 belongs to the ORF category, with a function that is uncertain. This CDR3 comprises 16 residues. Between the trimmed V and J ends, which lost 4 bases and 2 bases, there was a span of 17 bases. DNA of the CDR3: TGTGCCAGAAGCGACTATCAACAGGGAGACACAGATACGCAGTATTTT. This encodes CARSDYQQGDTDTQYF.

The chain combines TRBV29-1 with TRBJ2-1; TRBD1 matches 9 bases. Germline V CDR1 and CDR2: SQVTM, ANQGSEA. This CDR3 is 19 amino acids long. V shed 0 bases and J 1 base; nucleotides not matched to a gene: 13. The chain's CDR3 is CSVEDLILGQGISYNEQFF. CDR3 in DNA: TGCAGCGTTGAAGATCTGATTCTAGGACAGGGGATTTCCTACAATGAGCAGTTCTTC.

This clone has just one count. The chain carries TRBV5-1 and TRBJ2-3, with TRBD2 matching over 11 bases. This CDR3 is 17 amino acids long. V was pared by 0 bases and J by 0 bases, with 3 bases of the junction left unmatched. CDR1 SGHRS and CDR2 YFSETQ come from the germline V gene. CDR3 DNA sequence: TGCGCCAGCAGCTTGGCAACTAGCGGGGGCAGCACAGATACGCAGTATTTT. It codes for CASSLATSGGSTDTQYF.

This clone has just one count. The chain uses TRBV6-6 and TRBJ2-4; the D gene is possibly TRBD2 (5 bases). V was shortened by 2 bases and J by 5 bases, with 10 bases between the two germline ends. Germline lookup yields CDR1 MNHNY and CDR2 SVGAGI (reference sequence). CDR3 length: 14 amino acids. The CDR3 here is CASSYGFGENIQYF. In DNA form, the CDR3 reads TGTGCCAGCAGTTACGGTTTCGGGGAAAACATTCAGTACTTC.